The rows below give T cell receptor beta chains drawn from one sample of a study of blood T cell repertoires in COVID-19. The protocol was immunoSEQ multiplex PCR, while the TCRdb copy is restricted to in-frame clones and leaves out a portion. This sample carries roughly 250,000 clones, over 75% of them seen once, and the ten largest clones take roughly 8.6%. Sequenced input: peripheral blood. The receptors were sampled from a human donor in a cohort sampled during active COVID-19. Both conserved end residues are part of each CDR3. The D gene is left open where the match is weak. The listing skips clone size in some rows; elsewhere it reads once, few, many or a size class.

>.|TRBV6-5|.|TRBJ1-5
TGTGCCAGCATGAGAGGGGGGGGAAGCAATCAGCCCCAGCATTTT
CASMRGGGSNQPQHF
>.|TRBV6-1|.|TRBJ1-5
TGTGCCAGCAGTGAATTGGACAGCTGGCAGAATCAGCCCCAGCATTTT
CASSELDSWQNQPQHF
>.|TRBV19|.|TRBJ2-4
TGTGCCAGTAGTATAACGGGTCAAGGCGGAGCCAAAAACATTCAGTACTTC
CASSITGQGGAKNIQYF
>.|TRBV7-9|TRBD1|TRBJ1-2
TGTGCCAGCAGCACTTGGGACAGCCTCAAGGACTATGGCTACACCTTC
CASSTWDSLKDYGYTF
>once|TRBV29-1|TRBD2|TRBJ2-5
TGCAGCGTTTCGAGCGGGGGCGGAGGACGGACCCAGTACTTC
CSVSSGGGGRTQYF
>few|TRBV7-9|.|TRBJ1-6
TGTGCCAGCAGCCCCTACGGAGGCTCCTATAATTCACCCCTCCACTTT
CASSPYGGSYNSPLHF
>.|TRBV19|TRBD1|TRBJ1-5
TGTGCCAGTACCCGGGACAGGGGAGAACAGCCCCAGCATTTT
CASTRDRGEQPQHF
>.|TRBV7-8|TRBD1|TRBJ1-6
TGTGCCAGCAGCTTAGAAGGACAGGGGAATTCACCCCTCCACTTT
CASSLEGQGNSPLHF
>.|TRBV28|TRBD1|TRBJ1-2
TGTGCCAGCAGTTTACTGGGGGGACAGAATAACTATGGCTACACCTTC
CASSLLGGQNNYGYTF
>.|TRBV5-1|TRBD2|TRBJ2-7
TGCGCCAGCAGCTTGCCGAGACTAGCGGGTCTTTCCCACTACGAGCAGTACTTC
CASSLPRLAGLSHYEQYF
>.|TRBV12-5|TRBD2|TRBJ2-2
TGTGCTAGTGGTTTGGTCCCTCCCCCCCAGCGGGAGGGGAGCGGGGAGCTGTTTTTT
CASGLVPPPQREGSGELFF
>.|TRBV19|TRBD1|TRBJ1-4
TGTGCCACTAATCAACTCGGGACAGTTAATGAAAAACTGTTTTTT
CATNQLGTVNEKLFF
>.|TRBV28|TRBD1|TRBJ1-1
TGTGCCAGCAGTTTTAGGACAGGTGGAGCTTTCTTT
CASSFRTGGAFF
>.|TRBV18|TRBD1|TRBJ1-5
TGTGCCAGCTCACCAGACCCTCTTCTCGGGACAGACAATACCGGGGTCAATCAGCCCCAGCATTTT
CASSPDPLLGTDNTGVNQPQHF
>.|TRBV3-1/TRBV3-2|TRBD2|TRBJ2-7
TGCGGCTCAACCGCCGGACTAGAGGTTTTGTGGCAGTACTTC
CGSTAGLEVLWQYF
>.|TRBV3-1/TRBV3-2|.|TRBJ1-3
TGTGCCAGCAGCCCGTCAACAGGGTTCACCATATATTTT
CASSPSTGFTIYF
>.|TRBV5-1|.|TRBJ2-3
TGCGCCAGCAGCAAAGGAAGCCGGGCCGGGGCAGATACGCAGTATTTT
CASSKGSRAGADTQYF
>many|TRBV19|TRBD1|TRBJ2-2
TGTGCCAGTAGACCAGGACAGGTTAACACCGGGGAGCTGTTTTTT
CASRPGQVNTGELFF
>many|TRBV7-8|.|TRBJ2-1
TGTGCCAGCAGCCCACCGCGGCGGAATGAGCAGTTCTTC
CASSPPRRNEQFF